This entry is about one TCR beta chain. Antigen specificity is unknown. These data are taken from a study of OX40 agonist ivuxolimab in advanced cancers. About the study: Patients received ivuxolimab, an intravenous treatment, every 2 weeks at 0.01 to 10 mg/kg. Study findings and constraints: The average count of expanded clones was higher among CD8+ T cells than among CD4+.

The V gene lost 10 bases and the J gene lost 0 bases, with 21 bases spanning the gap. The CDR3 runs 16 residues. Germline-derived CDR1 and CDR2 are WSHSY and SAAADI. The protocol was immunoSEQ multiplex PCR, while the TCRdb copy is restricted to in-frame clones and leaves out a portion. The sample contains about 94,000 clones, roughly 84% of which appear only once. This rearrangement joins TRBV10-2 to TRBJ1-1; D gene unclear. The TCR originated in an adult with an advanced solid tumor such as melanoma, head and neck, liver or kidney cancer. The specimen was CD4+ or CD8+ T cells sorted from blood, collected in a trial of the OX40 agonist ivuxolimab. CDR3 protein: CATTARERRMNTEAFF. The CDR3 coding sequence is TGCGCCACCACGGCAAGGGAGAGGAGGATGAACACTGAAGCTTTCTTT.